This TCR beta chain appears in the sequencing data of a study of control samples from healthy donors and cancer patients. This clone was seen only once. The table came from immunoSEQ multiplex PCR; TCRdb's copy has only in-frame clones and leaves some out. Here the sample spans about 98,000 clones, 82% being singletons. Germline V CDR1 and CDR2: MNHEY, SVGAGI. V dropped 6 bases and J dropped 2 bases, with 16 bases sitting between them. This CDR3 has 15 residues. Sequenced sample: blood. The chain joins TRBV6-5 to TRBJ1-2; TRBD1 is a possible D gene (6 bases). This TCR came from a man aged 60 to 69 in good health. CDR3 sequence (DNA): TGTGCCAGCAGCGACCTCACAGGGCCAAACTATGGCTACACCTTC. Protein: CASSDLTGPNYGYTF.